Listed here are 26 T cell receptor beta chains from one sample, sequenced in a study of T cells in Graves' hyperthyroidism and ophthalmopathy. The CDR3 regions of TCR beta were amplified from RNA transcripts. When the TCR CDR3 underwent first-round RT-PCR, the HTBI primer set was used. Via MiXCR, TCRdb re-called the multiplex PCR reads, giving one row per CDR3 protein. The sample shows hundreds of thousands of distinct CDR3 sequences, 18% of them seen only once. The specimen was blood. The receptors here all came from a woman aged 45-65 years with Graves' hyperthyroidism that later progressed to Graves' ophthalmopathy.

The chain combines TRBV5-1 with TRBJ2-3; no definite D call. Looked up from germline, CDR1 is SGHRS and CDR2 is YFSETQ. The CDR3 is 14 amino acids. Trimming cost V 1 base and J 1 base, with 7 bases left between them. The CDR3 loop reads CASSLWWGTDTQYF. The CDR3 DNA sequence: TGCGCCAGCAGCTTGTGGTGGGGCACAGATACGCAGTATTTT.

At least ten counts were recorded for this clonotype. This chain connects TRBV10-3 to TRBJ1-1; 8 bases fit TRBD1. With 6 bases clipped from V and 4 bases from J, the junction kept 7 bases outside the gene matches. Germline loops: CDR1 ENHRY, CDR2 SYGVKD. The CDR3 has 14 residues. CDR3 coding DNA: TGTGCCATCAGGGAACAGGGGGACGGCACTGAAGCTTTCTTT. Amino acid sequence: CAIREQGDGTEAFF.

CDR3: CASSPEINYGYTF. In nucleotides, the CDR3 is TGTGCCAGCAGTCCGGAAATTAACTATGGCTACACCTTC. The gene calls are TRBV27 and TRBJ1-2; D not resolved. The CDR3 consists of 13 residues. Per the germline V gene, CDR1 is MNHEY and CDR2 is SMNVEV (reference sequence). The V gene lost 5 bases and the J gene lost 1 base, with 8 bases spanning the gap.

This clonotype occurred many times. The chain has TRBV12-3 or TRBV12-4 and TRBJ2-7; no clear D gene. The CDR3 runs to 12 residues. V was trimmed by 1 base and J by 1 base, leaving 2 bases between them. Here the CDR3 reads CASSLESYEQYF. CDR3 DNA sequence: TGTGCCAGCAGTTTAGAGTCCTACGAGCAGTACTTC.

The genes are TRBV7-2 and TRBJ1-2; D ambiguous. Germline V lookup: CDR1 SGHTA, CDR2 FQGNSA. This CDR3 spans 15 amino acids. V lost 5 bases and J 1 base, leaving 14 bases between the germline ends. This chain's CDR3 is CASSMRRTFNYGYTF. As DNA, the CDR3 is TGTGCCAGCAGCATGAGACGGACCTTTAACTATGGCTACACCTTC.

This clonotype showed up just once. The V and J genes are TRBV20-1 and TRBJ2-1; the D gene is possibly TRBD2 (6 bases). The germline gives CDR1 DFQATT, CDR2 SNEGSKA (reference sequence). The CDR3 sequence is 15 residues long. Trimming removed 2 bases at V and 4 bases at J, with 15 bases between. DNA for the CDR3: TGCAGTGCTAGATCTGAGAGGGGACTTTACAATGAGCAGTTCTTC. Translation gives CSARSERGLYNEQFF.

V is TRBV30 and J is TRBJ1-6, with D possibly being TRBD1 (5 bases). Trimming left V 2 bases short and J 4 bases short, with 12 bases between. The germline CDR1 and CDR2 sequences are GTSNPN and SVGIG (reference sequence). The CDR3 runs 15 residues. The CDR3, as DNA: TGTGCCTGGAGTCCGACCGGGACTTATAATTCACCCCTCCACTTT. Protein sequence: CAWSPTGTYNSPLHF.

V gene TRBV15 combines with J gene TRBJ2-2; the D gene is possibly TRBD2 (6 bases). Trimming stripped 3 bases from V and 4 bases from J, with 21 bases between. Germline V lookup: CDR1 LNHNV, CDR2 YYDKDF (reference sequence). The CDR3 totals 18 residues. The CDR3 here is CATSSGRGSSRSTGELFF. The CDR3, as DNA: TGTGCCACCAGCAGCGGCCGGGGGTCAAGCAGGTCCACCGGGGAGCTGTTTTTT.

This clonotype was counted a few times. The chain uses TRBV5-5 and TRBJ1-1; D uncertain. In germline, CDR1 is SGHKS, CDR2 YYEKEE (reference sequence). The V end was cut by 4 bases, the J end by 5 bases, with 18 bases between. The CDR3 covers 15 residues. CDR3: CASSAATGSRTEAFF. DNA for the CDR3: TGTGCCAGCAGCGCCGCTACTGGGAGCCGGACTGAAGCTTTCTTT.

The chain joins TRBV28 to TRBJ2-6; D gene ambiguous. Germline V gives CDR1 MDHEN, CDR2 SYDVKM. CDR3 size: 15 residues. V was shortened by 7 bases and J by 0 bases, with 10 bases between the two germline ends. In DNA, the CDR3 is TGTGCCAGCACCCCGGCGGTCTCTGGGGCCAACGTCCTGACTTTC. Protein product: CASTPAVSGANVLTF.

This clonotype was counted between two and nine times. The V and J genes are TRBV11-2 and TRBJ2-7; 7 positions match TRBD1. CDR3 length equals 15 residues. CDR1 is SGHAT and CDR2 is FQNNGV in the germline V gene. With 0 bases clipped from V and 2 bases from J, the junction kept 4 bases outside the gene matches. The CDR3 loop reads CASSLEPGGPYEQYF. For the CDR3, the DNA is TGTGCCAGCAGCTTAGAGCCAGGGGGACCCTACGAGCAGTACTTC.

V gene TRBV27 combines with J gene TRBJ1-1, with D maybe TRBD1 (6 bases). CDR3 size: 14 residues. V gave up 3 bases and J gave up 4 bases, with 12 bases separating them. From germline, CDR1 is MNHEY and CDR2 SMNVEV (reference sequence). This CDR3 reads CASSFGGISTEAFF. The CDR3 DNA reads TGTGCCAGCAGTTTTGGGGGCATCTCCACTGAAGCTTTCTTT.

There are many counts of this clonotype. The chain carries TRBV3-1 and TRBJ1-1, with D maybe TRBD1 (6 bases). Germline CDR1 is LGHDT and CDR2 is YNNKEL (reference sequence). V was clipped by 5 bases and J by 1 base, with 14 bases between them. There are 15 residues in the CDR3. CDR3 loop: CASSFLGATNTEAFF. As DNA, the CDR3 is TGTGCCAGCAGCTTCCTGGGGGCGACGAACACTGAAGCTTTCTTT. The full variable domain, its missing parts supplied by reference TRBV3-1 and TRBJ1-1, is DTAVSQTPKYLVTQMGNDKSIKCEQNLGHDTMYWYKQDSKKFLKIMFSYNNKELIINETVPNRFSPKSPDKAHLNLHINSLELGDSAVYFCASSFLGATNTEAFFGQGTRLTVV.

This clonotype has ten or more counts. V is TRBV7-2 and J is TRBJ1-1, with D possibly being TRBD1 (5 bases). Trimming shortened V by 5 bases and J by 4 bases, and 11 bases separated the two germline ends. This CDR3 comprises 13 residues. Germline V gene data show CDR1 as SGHTA and CDR2 as FQGNSA. The DNA of the CDR3 is TGTGCCAGCAGCCCCGACAGCCGCACTGAAGCTTTCTTT. Residues: CASSPDSRTEAFF.

As DNA, the CDR3 is TGTGCCAGCAGTTTCCGGAAGAACTATGGCTACACCTTC. This gives the protein CASSFRKNYGYTF. This chain uses TRBV27 with TRBJ1-2; no clear D gene. Trimming cost V 3 bases and J 2 bases, with 7 bases left between them. Per the germline V gene, CDR1 is MNHEY and CDR2 is SMNVEV (reference sequence). This CDR3 comprises 13 residues.

This clonotype was found a few times. The J gene is TRBJ1-1, the V gene TRBV6-1; 7 bases map to TRBD1. The germline V gene encodes CDR1 MNHNS and CDR2 SASEGT. Trimming took 1 base from V and 5 from J; bases not matched to a gene: 10. The CDR3 runs to 16 residues. DNA of the CDR3: TGTGCCAGCAGTGAAGGATTGGTCAGGGGGATTACTGAAGCTTTCTTT. Its translation: CASSEGLVRGITEAFF.

This clonotype has ten or more counts. The chain links TRBV20-1 to TRBJ1-2; 8 nucleotides align to TRBD1. CDR3 length equals 13 residues. Trimming took 3 bases from V and 5 from J; bases not matched to a gene: 5. The germline V gene has CDR1 DFQATT and CDR2 SNEGSKA (reference sequence). DNA of the CDR3: TGCAGTGCTAGTCAGGGGGCGACGTATGGCTACACCTTC. This encodes CSASQGATYGYTF.

In its sample, this clonotype was seen a few times. The V and J genes are TRBV3-1 and TRBJ1-2; D is ambiguous. The CDR3 has 15 amino acids. CDR1 and CDR2 (germline): LGHDT, YNNKEL (reference sequence). The V gene lost 4 bases and the J gene lost 3 bases, with 15 bases spanning the gap. Here the CDR3 DNA reads TGTGCCAGCAGCCCTCTCTTGGAGGTTGACTATGGCTACACCTTC. Translation: CASSPLLEVDYGYTF.

The rearrangement joins TRBV5-1 to TRBJ1-1, with 9 bases aligning to TRBD1. This CDR3 has 15 residues. The junction had 8 bases not matched to a gene; V was cut back by 5 bases and J by 3 bases. Germline assignment: CDR1 SGHRS and CDR2 YFSETQ. This CDR3 is CASRFPQGADTEAFF. The CDR3 nucleotides are TGCGCCAGCAGATTTCCACAGGGGGCGGACACTGAAGCTTTCTTT.

The CDR3 DNA is TGTGCCAGCAGTTTCCGACGCCACGGGGAGCTGTTTTTT. This sequence encodes CASSFRRHGELFF. The V gene is TRBV27, the J gene TRBJ2-2; D call uncertain. This CDR3 is 13 amino acids long. Germline V lookup: CDR1 MNHEY, CDR2 SMNVEV (reference sequence). Between the trimmed V and J ends, which lost 3 bases and 7 bases, there was a span of 9 bases.

The rearrangement links TRBV19 to TRBJ2-3; TRBD1 matches at 8 bases. The CDR3 covers 15 residues. Looked up from germline, CDR1 is LNHDA and CDR2 is SQIVND (reference sequence). V was pared by 4 bases and J by 5 bases, with 8 bases of the junction left unmatched. The CDR3 protein is CASSTGQGPRDTQYF. DNA of the CDR3: TGTGCCAGTAGTACCGGACAGGGTCCCAGAGATACGCAGTATTTT.

This clonotype was recorded many times. The chain recombines TRBV2 with TRBJ1-1; unclear D gene. The CDR3 totals 11 residues. Per germline, CDR1 SNHLY and CDR2 FYNNEI. V dropped 4 bases and J dropped 5 bases, with 5 bases sitting between them. The CDR3 loop is CASSAWTEAFF. DNA for the CDR3: TGTGCCAGCAGTGCTTGGACTGAAGCTTTCTTT.

This clonotype was counted between two and nine times. The chain recombines TRBV5-1 with TRBJ2-2; tentative D call: TRBD2 (5 bases). The V gene lost 0 bases and the J gene lost 0 bases, with 6 bases spanning the gap. The CDR3 is 15 residues long. CDR1 and CDR2 from the germline V gene are SGHRS and YFSETQ. The CDR3 coding sequence is TGCGCCAGCAGCTTGGAGGGAGCGAACACCGGGGAGCTGTTTTTT. This gives the protein CASSLEGANTGELFF.

V gene TRBV29-1 combines with J gene TRBJ1-2, with 12 bases identical to TRBD1. This CDR3 has 16 amino acids. The germline V gene encodes CDR1 SQVTM and CDR2 ANQGSEA. The trim removed 3 bases at V and 4 bases at J, leaving 9 bases unmatched. The CDR3 DNA follows: TGCAGCGTTGATCGGGACAGGGGGCTCGTGGGCTATGGCTACACCTTC. Its protein is CSVDRDRGLVGYGYTF.

This clonotype was recorded at least ten times. The genes are TRBV11-2 and TRBJ1-2; D remains ambiguous. The CDR3 extends over 15 amino acids. Germline V gene lookup returns CDR1 SGHAT and CDR2 FQNNGV. V gave up 1 base and J gave up 4 bases, with 13 bases separating them. CDR3 sequence: CASSLGALSPYGYTF. The DNA of the CDR3 is TGTGCCAGCAGCTTAGGTGCACTTTCTCCCTATGGCTACACCTTC.

The sample holds many counts of this clonotype. The V and J genes are TRBV20-1 and TRBJ2-5; D perhaps matches TRBD1 (5 bases). CDR1 and CDR2 (germline): DFQATT, SNEGSKA (reference sequence). The CDR3 is 13 residues long. Between the trimmed V and J ends, which lost 5 bases and 9 bases, there was a span of 19 bases. CDR3 in amino acids: CSAPWGWGDAQYF. As DNA, the CDR3 is TGCAGTGCTCCGTGGGGCTGGGGCGACGCCCAGTACTTC.